The 31 T cell receptor beta chains below were found in one sample sequenced in a study of early stage breast cancer tumors. The data were produced by immunoSEQ multiplex PCR, yet TCRdb's version contains in-frame clones alone and is incomplete. The table lists 45,000 to 50,000 clones, roughly 83% of them singletons, with 1.4% in the top ten. Specimen: blood. Receptor source: a person aged 50-59 years with breast cancer.

This clone was recorded a few times. This chain joins TRBV7-2 and TRBJ2-7, with D uncertain. In germline, CDR1 is SGHTA, CDR2 FQGNSA. Trimming removed 5 bases from V and 0 bases from J, with 14 bases in between. The CDR3 length is 15 residues. The CDR3 bases are TGTGCCAGCAGCCCGACCGGGCTCCTCTCCTACGAGCAGTACTTC. The encoded protein is CASSPTGLLSYEQYF.

DNA for the CDR3: TGTGCCAGCAGTTCGGACATCTACAATGAGCAGTTCTTC. Translating it yields CASSSDIYNEQFF. The J gene is TRBJ2-1, the V gene TRBV6-5, with D tentatively TRBD1 (5 bases). The CDR3 spans 13 residues. With 4 bases removed from V and 3 bases from J, the gap between germline ends came to 7 bases. The germline CDR1 and CDR2 sequences are MNHEY and SVGAGI.

Note on this clone: The junction does not match germline at one end; this may be a read error. The chain is built from TRBV25-1 and TRBJ2-3; D gene ambiguous. CDR1 and CDR2 (germline): MGHDK, SYGVNS. The CDR3 loop spans 10 amino acids. The CDR3 reads CATCTDTQYF. CDR3 nucleotide sequence: TGCGCCACCTGCACAGATACGCAGTATTTT.

The chain has TRBV10-3 and TRBJ2-7; D could derive from TRBD1 or TRBD2 (5 bases each). The germline gives CDR1 ENHRY, CDR2 SYGVKD. The length of the CDR3 is 15 residues. V dropped 6 bases and J dropped 3 bases, with 18 bases sitting between them. CDR3 region: CAIRARDETHYEQYF. The CDR3 nucleotides read TGTGCCATCAGGGCCCGGGACGAGACACACTACGAGCAGTACTTC.

This chain uses TRBV5-8 with TRBJ2-7; perhaps TRBD1 as D (6 bases). The CDR3 covers 15 residues. Trimming removed 4 bases from V and 1 base from J, with 15 bases in between. CDR1 and CDR2 from the germline V gene are SGHTS and YDEGEE. CDR3 sequence (DNA): TGTGCCAGCAGCCTGGGGACAATACCATCCTACGAGCAGTACTTC. It encodes CASSLGTIPSYEQYF. The full variable domain, rest sourced from reference TRBV5-8 and TRBJ2-7, is EAGVTQSPTHLIKTRGQQATLRCSPISGHTSVYWYQQALGLGLQFLLWYDEGEERNRGNFPPRFSGRQFPNYSSELNVNALELEDSALYLCASSLGTIPSYEQYFGPGTRLTVT.

The genes are TRBV13 and TRBJ1-2; D is possibly TRBD1 (5 bases). There are 15 residues in the CDR3. Between the trimmed V and J ends, which lost 1 base and 7 bases, there was a span of 16 bases. Germline assignment: CDR1 PRHDT and CDR2 FYEKMQ (reference sequence). The CDR3 reads CASSLDRGRAAGYTF. DNA of the CDR3: TGTGCCAGCAGCTTAGACCGGGGCAGGGCGGCTGGCTACACCTTC. Full variable domain (remainder filled in from reference TRBV13 and TRBJ1-2): AAGVIQSPRHLIKEKRETATLKCYPIPRHDTVYWYQQGPGQDPQFLISFYEKMQSDKGSIPDRFSAQQFSDYHSELNMSSLELGDSALYFCASSLDRGRAAGYTFGSGTRLTVV.

The chain employs TRBV15 and TRBJ2-2; D unresolved. V was clipped by 6 bases and J by 6 bases, with 8 bases between them. CDR3 length: 12 residues. The germline CDR1 and CDR2 sequences are LNHNV and YYDKDF (reference sequence). CDR3 protein: CATRAPPGELFF. The CDR3 DNA sequence: TGTGCCACCAGGGCACCACCCGGGGAGCTGTTTTTT.

This CDR3 reads CASSPPSAAGDIQYF. The DNA of the CDR3 is TGTGCCAGCTCACCTCCGTCGGCGGCTGGGGACATTCAGTACTTC. V gene TRBV18 combines with J gene TRBJ2-4, with D unresolved. The CDR3 totals 15 residues. CDR1 and CDR2 (germline): KGHSH, LQKENI. Trimming left V 3 bases short and J 8 bases short, with 17 bases between.

This clone was seen a single time. The rearrangement joins TRBV9 to TRBJ1-3; the match to TRBD1 covers 9 bases. Per the germline V gene, CDR1 is SGDLS and CDR2 is YYNGEE. With V trimmed by 4 bases and J by 1 base, 3 bases remained unmatched. The length of the CDR3 is 15 residues. The CDR3 DNA reads TGTGCCAGCAGCCCCGGGACAGGGTCTGGAAACACCATATATTTT. Its protein product is CASSPGTGSGNTIYF.

The V call is TRBV7-6, the J call TRBJ1-3; the D is unclear. CDR1 is SGHVS and CDR2 is FNYEAQ in the germline V gene. The CDR3 runs to 12 residues. Trimming removed 1 base at V and 5 bases at J, with 3 bases between. The CDR3 coding sequence is TGTGCCAGCAGCTTAGACCGAAACACCATATATTTT. It codes for CASSLDRNTIYF.

This clone was recorded once. This chain's CDR3 is CASSSGTGGRFEAFF. CDR3 coding DNA: TGTGCCAGCAGCTCAGGAACTGGGGGGCGCTTTGAAGCTTTCTTT. The rearrangement joins TRBV5-4 to TRBJ1-1; D might be TRBD1 (6 bases). V lost 3 bases to trimming and J lost 7 bases, with 19 bases between them. Germline V gene sequence: CDR1 SGHNT, CDR2 YYREEE (reference sequence). This CDR3 is built from 15 residues. Together with reference TRBV5-4 and TRBJ1-1, the CDR3 gives the full variable domain: ETGVTQSPTHLIKTRGQQVTLRCSSQSGHNTVSWYQQALGQGPQFIFQYYREEENGRGNFPPRFSGLQFPNYSSELNVNALELDDSALYLCASSSGTGGRFEAFFGQGTRLTVV.

This chain joins TRBV5-1 and TRBJ2-7; 7 bases line up with TRBD1. V gave up 5 bases and J gave up 5 bases; unmatched junction bases: 7. CDR3 size: 13 residues. CDR1 and CDR2 from the germline V gene are SGHRS and YFSETQ. CDR3 bases: TGCGCCAGCAGGGACAGGACATGGGACGAGCAGTACTTC. Protein product: CASRDRTWDEQYF. Full variable domain (remainder filled in from reference TRBV5-1 and TRBJ2-7): KAGVTQTPRYLIKTRGQQVTLSCSPISGHRSVSWYQQTPGQGLQFLFEYFSETQRNKGNFPGRFSGRQFSNSRSEMNVSTLELGDSALYLCASRDRTWDEQYFGPGTRLTVT.

V gene TRBV2 combines with J gene TRBJ2-3; D perhaps matches TRBD1 (5 bases). CDR1 SNHLY and CDR2 FYNNEI come from the germline V gene. Trimming cost V 4 bases and J 3 bases, with 11 bases left between them. The CDR3 consists of 14 residues. The CDR3 DNA is TGTGCCAGCAGTGGTGTGCAGGGTACAGATACGCAGTATTTT. Its translation: CASSGVQGTDTQYF. Full variable domain (rest looked up from reference TRBV2 and TRBJ2-3): EPEVTQTPSHQVTQMGQEVILRCVPISNHLYFYWYRQILGQKVEFLVSFYNNEISEKSEIFDDQFSVERPDGSNFTLKIRSTKLEDSAMYFCASSGVQGTDTQYFGPGTRLTVL.

This clone was seen more than once but under ten times. This chain joins TRBV7-2 and TRBJ1-4, with D unresolved. V lost 5 bases, J lost 7 bases, and 11 bases lay in between. The CDR3 totals 13 residues. CDR1 is SGHTA, CDR2 FQGNSA, per germline. CDR3 residues: CASSIQPGEKLFF. The CDR3 bases are TGTGCCAGCAGCATACAACCGGGTGAAAAACTGTTTTTT.

This clone was counted a few times. CDR3 DNA sequence: TGTGCCAGCAGACGGACAGGGAACCCCTACAATGAGCAGTTCTTC. This sequence encodes CASRRTGNPYNEQFF. The V gene is TRBV6-5, the J gene TRBJ2-1, with 8 bases aligning to TRBD1. The CDR3 consists of 15 residues. In germline, CDR1 is MNHEY, CDR2 SVGAGI. V lost 6 bases and J lost 2; bases outside the gene matches: 6.

The V call is TRBV19, the J call TRBJ2-1; 8 nucleotides agree with TRBD1. This CDR3 comprises 14 residues. The V segment lost 1 base and the J segment 5 bases; nucleotides outside the gene matches: 1. Per the germline V gene, CDR1 is LNHDA and CDR2 is SQIVND (reference sequence). CDR3 protein: CASSIGTGNNEQFF. The CDR3 DNA reads as TGTGCCAGTAGTATAGGGACAGGGAACAATGAGCAGTTCTTC.

The chain joins TRBV15 to TRBJ2-7, with 9 bases fitting TRBD1. Germline trimming cut 3 bases from V and 0 bases from J; bases unmatched to any gene: 6. The germline V gene encodes CDR1 LNHNV and CDR2 YYDKDF (reference sequence). This CDR3 contains 16 residues. The CDR3 bases are TGTGCCACCAGCAGGGCTACAGGGGGCCGCTCCTACGAGCAGTACTTC. This codes for CATSRATGGRSYEQYF.

V is TRBV15 and J is TRBJ1-1; a weak D match, TRBD1 (5 bases). Trimming removed 1 base at V and 3 bases at J, with 12 bases between. Germline assignment: CDR1 LNHNV and CDR2 YYDKDF (reference sequence). There are 15 residues in the CDR3. As DNA, the CDR3 is TGTGCCACCAGCAGAGGGGCAGGGTACGACACTGAAGCTTTCTTT. It translates to CATSRGAGYDTEAFF.

The genes are TRBV28 and TRBJ1-2, with D uncertain. The CDR3 is 14 amino acids. Germline V lookup: CDR1 MDHEN, CDR2 SYDVKM. With 2 bases removed from V and 4 bases from J, the gap between germline ends came to 11 bases. Here the CDR3 reads CASSLTQLSYGYTF. In DNA, the CDR3 is TGTGCCAGCAGTTTAACACAGCTCTCCTATGGCTACACCTTC.

This chain joins TRBV27 and TRBJ1-2; 7 nucleotides agree with TRBD1. CDR3 length: 14 amino acids. CDR1 MNHEY and CDR2 SMNVEV come from the germline V gene (reference sequence). V lost 4 bases to trimming and J lost 7 bases; unmatched junction nucleotides: 9. The chain's CDR3 is CASSYSARGGGYTF. The CDR3 bases are TGTGCCAGCAGTTACTCCGCCAGGGGGGGTGGCTACACCTTC.

V and J are TRBV4-1 and TRBJ2-3; 7 positions agree with TRBD2. With V trimmed by 1 base and J by 4 bases, 8 bases remained unmatched. Germline CDR1 reads MGHRA; CDR2 reads YSYEKL. The CDR3 is made up of 16 amino acids. The CDR3 DNA sequence: TGCGCCAGCAGCCAAGCAAACCGGGAGGCTGCAGATACGCAGTATTTT. It codes for CASSQANREAADTQYF.

V is TRBV9 and J is TRBJ2-2; D uncertain. V was cut by 3 bases and J by 4 bases, with 13 bases left in between. The germline gives CDR1 SGDLS, CDR2 YYNGEE. CDR3 length: 15 amino acids. The CDR3 region has the DNA TGTGCCAGCAGCGGCACCTACGGGTTCACCGGGGAGCTGTTTTTT. It encodes CASSGTYGFTGELFF.

This clone was detected only a few times. This chain uses TRBV7-9 with TRBJ1-2, with D unclear. CDR3 length: 13 residues. The V end was cut by 3 bases, the J end by 1 base, with 6 bases between. CDR1 and CDR2 (germline): SEHNR, FQNEAQ (reference sequence). This CDR3 is CASSLENNYGYTF. In DNA, the CDR3 is TGTGCCAGCAGCTTGGAGAATAACTATGGCTACACCTTC.

The rearrangement links TRBV5-6 to TRBJ2-1; D uncertain. This CDR3 is built from 12 residues. Germline CDR1 reads SGHDT; CDR2 reads YYEEEE. Trimming took 3 bases from V and 8 from J, leaving 9 bases between them. CDR3 residues: CASSYRVDEQFF. The CDR3 DNA reads as TGTGCCAGCAGCTACCGTGTGGATGAGCAGTTCTTC.

The chain has TRBV5-1 and TRBJ2-5; a weak D match, TRBD2 (6 bases). This CDR3 has 15 residues. Trimming left V 4 bases short and J 1 base short, with 14 bases between. Germline CDR1 and CDR2: SGHRS and YFSETQ. The CDR3 nucleotides read TGCGCCAGCAGCGTTGGTCTAGCGCCCCAAGAGACCCAGTACTTC. Its translation is CASSVGLAPQETQYF. The full variable domain, rest sourced from reference TRBV5-1 and TRBJ2-5, is KAGVTQTPRYLIKTRGQQVTLSCSPISGHRSVSWYQQTPGQGLQFLFEYFSETQRNKGNFPGRFSGRQFSNSRSEMNVSTLELGDSALYLCASSVGLAPQETQYFGPGTRLLVL.

The gene calls are TRBV10-3 and TRBJ1-2; TRBD1 aligns across 12 bases. Germline CDR1 ENHRY, CDR2 SYGVKD. Trimming cost V 7 bases and J 8 bases; bases outside gene matches: 5. The CDR3 sequence is 13 residues long. CDR3 DNA sequence: TGTGCCATCATGGGACAGGGGGCGTCGGGCTACACCTTC. Translation: CAIMGQGASGYTF.

The chain couples TRBV2 to TRBJ2-5; TRBD1 matches at 7 bases. The CDR3 extends over 13 amino acids. The junction had 8 bases not matched to a gene; V was cut back by 11 bases and J by 2 bases. Germline loops: CDR1 SNHLY, CDR2 FYNNEI. CDR3: CAGHRDSQETQYF. Here the CDR3 DNA reads TGTGCCGGCCATCGGGACAGTCAAGAGACCCAGTACTTC.

This rearrangement joins TRBV5-1 to TRBJ1-2; D gene unclear. CDR3 length: 14 residues. Between the trimmed V and J ends, which lost 4 bases and 5 bases, there was a span of 15 bases. The germline gives CDR1 SGHRS, CDR2 YFSETQ. CDR3 sequence: CASSSLNDGYGYTF. Here the CDR3 DNA reads TGCGCCAGCAGCAGTCTCAATGATGGGTATGGCTACACCTTC.

This chain connects TRBV5-8 to TRBJ2-7; the match to TRBD1 covers 8 bases. Germline-derived CDR1 and CDR2 are SGHTS and YDEGEE. The CDR3 is 15 residues long. After removal of 2 bases from V and 4 bases from J, the junction contained 8 bases not matched to a gene. CDR3 in amino acids: CASSLTGTGDYEQYF. The DNA for the CDR3 is TGTGCCAGCAGCTTAACCGGGACAGGAGATTACGAGCAGTACTTC.

The rearrangement links TRBV10-3 to TRBJ2-2; 9 bases line up with TRBD2. Germline trimming cut 8 bases from V and 5 bases from J; bases unmatched to any gene: 9. Germline V CDR1 and CDR2: ENHRY, SYGVKD. CDR3 size: 15 residues. CDR3 bases: TGTGCCATCGGGCCGTTAGCGGGGGAGACCGGGGAGCTGTTTTTT. Amino acid sequence: CAIGPLAGETGELFF.

The chain uses TRBV19 and TRBJ1-2; 7 nucleotides line up with TRBD1. Trimming took 6 bases from V and 8 from J; bases not matched to a gene: 12. The CDR3 has 14 residues. The V gene's germline CDR1 is LNHDA and CDR2 SQIVND (reference sequence). The CDR3 loop reads CASSSGQRDGGYTF. The CDR3, as DNA: TGTGCCAGTAGCTCGGGACAGCGTGATGGGGGCTACACCTTC.